This TCR beta chain comes out of a study of T cell responses to AZD1222 COVID-19 vaccine. With regard to this clone: Antigen specificity is unknown.

This table comes from immunoSEQ multiplex PCR, and its TCRdb copy is limited to in-frame clones, with some not included. This sample carries 77,000 or so clones, about 92% of them seen once, and the ten largest clones take under 7.5%. Germline lookup yields CDR1 MNHNY and CDR2 SVGAGI (reference sequence). Unmatched junction bases numbered 8, after V lost 8 bases and J lost 4 bases. The CDR3 extends over 15 amino acids. Points from the study as a whole: Only a handful of individuals given AZD1222 were seropositive at baseline. Nearly half of spike-specific TCRs reportedly target unmutated variant regions. Breadth and depth of Spike-specific TCRs rose after two AZD1222 doses.

This rearrangement joins TRBV6-6 to TRBJ1-4, with TRBD1 matching over 9 bases. The sequenced sample was peripheral blood, obtained on day 0 of MenACWY control vaccination. This clonotype was sampled from an adult in good health. In DNA, the CDR3 is TGTGCCAGCTCCGACAGGGGGTTTAATAATGAAAAACTGTTTTTT. Its translation: CASSDRGFNNEKLFF.